These 10 T cell receptor beta chains were all obtained from the same sample, sequenced in a study of human T cells and chemical hapten exposure. Single cDNA molecules in the library carried unique molecular identifiers attached during preparation. A single record per CDR3 protein comes from TCRdb applying MiXCR to the reads. The profile shows around 120,000 distinct CDR3 sequences, over 6.5% of them singletons. Sequencing started from total RNA isolated from unfractionated whole blood. Sample: whole blood. These receptors were collected from a human donor in good health. Some clones in this sample may be carry-over from other donors' samples.

This clonotype has at least ten counts. This rearrangement joins TRBV6-2 or TRBV6-3 to TRBJ1-2, with 7 bases matching TRBD1. The CDR3 runs to 14 residues. The V segment lost 6 bases and the J segment 1 base; nucleotides outside the gene matches: 5. CDR1 is MNHEY, CDR2 SVGEGT, per germline. CDR3: CASRPDRDNYGYTF. CDR3 coding DNA: TGTGCCAGCAGACCCGACAGGGATAACTATGGCTACACCTTC.

This clonotype was found many times. The rearrangement uses TRBV20-1 and TRBJ1-1; D is perhaps TRBD1 (5 bases). The CDR3 loop spans 14 amino acids. From germline, CDR1 is DFQATT and CDR2 SNEGSKA (reference sequence). V lost 0 bases to trimming and J lost 4 bases, with 12 bases between them. The DNA of the CDR3 is TGCAGTGCTAGAGAAAGGCAGGGCGGCACTGAAGCTTTCTTT. This sequence encodes CSARERQGGTEAFF.

This clonotype was detected ten times or more. The chain carries TRBV29-1 and TRBJ1-1; D gene ambiguous. The ends were cut back, 4 bases at V and 3 bases at J, with 6 bases in the middle. Germline V lookup: CDR1 SQVTM, CDR2 ANQGSEA. This CDR3 is 11 amino acids long. The CDR3 coding sequence is TGCAGCGTTGTTGACGACACTGAAGCTTTCTTT. Its translation is CSVVDDTEAFF.

CDR3 DNA: TGCGCCAGCAGCTTGGCCTTAGCGGGAGGGCCGGGCAATGAGCAGTTCTTC. Encoded protein: CASSLALAGGPGNEQFF. This chain links TRBV5-1 with TRBJ2-1; 11 nucleotides match TRBD2. The length of the CDR3 is 17 residues. Per germline, CDR1 SGHRS and CDR2 YFSETQ. V trimming: 0 bases; J trimming: 6 bases; junction bases outside the gene matches: 8.

The gene calls are TRBV25-1 and TRBJ1-5; D is unclear. The CDR3 extends over 15 amino acids. The V gene lost 2 bases and the J gene lost 7 bases, with 15 bases spanning the gap. Per germline, CDR1 MGHDK and CDR2 SYGVNS. The CDR3 DNA reads TGTGCCAGCAGTGAAGAATTGGGGTTTACGCAGCCCCAGCATTTT. Amino acid sequence: CASSEELGFTQPQHF.

This clonotype was recorded many times. A junction boundary mismatches the germline segment, possibly from a read error. J is TRBJ2-3 and V is TRBV20-1; 8 bases are shared with TRBD2. CDR3 length: 14 amino acids. The V gene's germline CDR1 is DFQATT and CDR2 SNEGSKA (reference sequence). The CDR3 protein is CSARQRGSTNTQYF. DNA for the CDR3: TGCAGTGCTAGACAGCGGGGGAGCACAAATACGCAGTATTTT.

This clonotype was counted between two and nine times. The chain combines TRBV5-6 with TRBJ2-7; either TRBD1 or TRBD2 may supply D (5 bases each). V dropped 4 bases and J dropped 5 bases, with 22 bases sitting between them. CDR1 and CDR2 (germline): SGHDT, YYEEEE. The CDR3 runs 16 residues. This CDR3 is CASSPPWGPRSDEQYF. CDR3 in DNA: TGTGCCAGCAGCCCCCCCTGGGGACCACGGAGCGACGAGCAGTACTTC.

In this sample, this clonotype turned up many times. The genes are TRBV4-2 and TRBJ2-5; 7 nucleotides align to TRBD1. V shed 4 bases, J shed 1 base, and the junction held 9 bases outside the gene matches. Germline CDR1 and CDR2: LGHNA and YNFKEQ. The CDR3 length is 16 residues. This CDR3 is CASSPGSTGVQETQYF. For the CDR3, the DNA is TGTGCCAGCAGCCCAGGGAGTACAGGGGTCCAAGAGACCCAGTACTTC.

The table lists this clonotype with a few counts. V and J are TRBV5-1 and TRBJ2-3; D uncertain. The V end lost 5 bases, the J end lost 2 bases, and 6 bases lay between the germline ends. The germline V gene has CDR1 SGHRS and CDR2 YFSETQ. The CDR3 totals 12 residues. This CDR3 reads CASRYATDTQYF. CDR3 bases: TGCGCCAGCAGATATGCCACAGATACGCAGTATTTT.

This clonotype was seen a few times. The V call is TRBV12-3 or TRBV12-4, the J call TRBJ2-2; D is unresolved. The CDR3 spans 15 residues. V lost 2 bases to trimming and J lost 6 bases, with 13 bases between them. CDR3 nucleotides: TGTGCCAGCAGTTTAATTCCACCCTCCCCCGGGGAGCTGTTTTTT. Protein: CASSLIPPSPGELFF.